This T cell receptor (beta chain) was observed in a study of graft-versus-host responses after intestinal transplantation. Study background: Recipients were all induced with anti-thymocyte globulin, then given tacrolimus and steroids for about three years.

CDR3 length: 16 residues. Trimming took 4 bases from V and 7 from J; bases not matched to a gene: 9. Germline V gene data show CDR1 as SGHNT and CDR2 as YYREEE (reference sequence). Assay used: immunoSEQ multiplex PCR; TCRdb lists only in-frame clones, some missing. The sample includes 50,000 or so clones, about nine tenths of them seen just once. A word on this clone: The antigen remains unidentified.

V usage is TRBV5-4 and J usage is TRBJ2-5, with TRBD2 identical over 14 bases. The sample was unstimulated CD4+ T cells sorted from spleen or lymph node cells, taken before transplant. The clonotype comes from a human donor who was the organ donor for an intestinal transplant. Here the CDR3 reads CASSTGTSGRRGTQYF. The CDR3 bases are TGTGCCAGCAGCACCGGGACTAGCGGGAGAAGAGGGACCCAGTACTTC.